This passage covers 9 T cell receptor beta chains from one sample sequenced in a study of blood T cell repertoires in COVID-19 (dated by TCRdb to 2018 to 2020). Receptor libraries were prepared by the immunoSEQ multiplex PCR assay. TCRdb provides this immuneACCESS table in a form limited to in-frame rearrangements. Some clones are lacking; in checked studies, under half of them reflect an unresolved V gene, and why the rest are absent is not known. The sample data list around 300,000 clones, and just under 90% of these were observed just once. 3.7% of the sample goes to the ten largest clones. Sequenced sample: peripheral blood. These receptors originate from a woman between 40 and 50 years old with acute or convalescent COVID-19.

The chain combines TRBV28 with TRBJ1-2, with TRBD1 identical over 9 bases. J gave up 0 bases and V 6 bases, and 5 bases lay outside the gene matches. Germline V lookup: CDR1 MDHEN, CDR2 SYDVKM. This CDR3 is built from 15 residues. CDR3 in DNA: TGTGCCAGCAGGGGACAGGGATATTCTAACTATGGCTACACCTTC. Its protein product is CASRGQGYSNYGYTF.

V is TRBV24-1 and J is TRBJ1-1; 7 nucleotides line up with TRBD1. This CDR3 has 18 residues. Germline values: CDR1 KGHDR, CDR2 SFDVKD. With V trimmed by 4 bases and J by 1 base, 14 bases remained unmatched. The CDR3 region has the DNA TGTGCCACCAGTGACGGCCCATGGGACAGAAGTTCGAACACTGAAGCTTTCTTT. Translating it yields CATSDGPWDRSSNTEAFF.

This clone was seen once. This rearrangement joins TRBV10-2 to TRBJ2-3; the match to TRBD2 covers 8 bases. Germline CDR1 and CDR2: WSHSY and SAAADI. Trimming cost V 6 bases and J 4 bases; bases outside gene matches: 6. This CDR3 has 14 amino acids. CDR3 in amino acids: CASRGTSAPDTQYF. DNA for the CDR3: TGCGCCAGCAGGGGGACTAGTGCCCCAGATACGCAGTATTTT.

V and J are TRBV27 and TRBJ1-2; D perhaps matches TRBD1 (5 bases). V was pared by 1 base and J by 0 bases, with 9 bases between. The CDR3 extends over 15 amino acids. Germline CDR1 is MNHEY and CDR2 is SMNVEV (reference sequence). CDR3 sequence reads: CASSLWAGSNYGYTF. As DNA, the CDR3 is TGTGCCAGCAGTTTATGGGCAGGGTCTAACTATGGCTACACCTTC.

The V and J genes are TRBV18 and TRBJ1-1; D gene unclear. CDR3 length equals 13 residues. V lost 3 bases and J 3 bases, leaving 8 bases between the germline ends. Germline V lookup: CDR1 KGHSH, CDR2 LQKENI. The CDR3 here is CASSPSRDTEAFF. For the CDR3, the DNA is TGTGCCAGCTCACCGTCCCGGGACACTGAAGCTTTCTTT.

The V and J genes are TRBV29-1 and TRBJ1-2; 9 nucleotides agree with TRBD1. The CDR3 covers 14 residues. The J segment lost 6 bases and the V segment lost 8 bases, leaving 13 bases of the junction unmatched. Germline V gene sequence: CDR1 SQVTM, CDR2 ANQGSEA. This chain's CDR3 is CSTSPGQGSHGYTF. Here the CDR3 DNA reads TGCAGCACGTCGCCGGGACAGGGATCCCATGGCTACACCTTC.

The chain recombines TRBV7-6 with TRBJ1-4; unclear D gene. Deletions cut 1 base from V and 0 bases from J, with 6 bases between. Germline CDR1 is SGHVS and CDR2 is FNYEAQ. The CDR3 covers 15 residues. As DNA, the CDR3 is TGTGCCAGCAGCTTAGAGAGGGCAACTAATGAAAAACTGTTTTTT. It translates to CASSLERATNEKLFF.

This clone has just a few counts. The chain recombines TRBV6-4 with TRBJ1-2, with 7 bases aligning to TRBD1. V lost 2 bases and J lost 6; bases outside the gene matches: 9. The CDR3 runs to 15 residues. The germline CDR1 and CDR2 sequences are MRHNA and SNTAGT. The CDR3 DNA sequence: TGTGCCAGCAGTGACACCATACAGGGGTTAGATGGCTACACCTTC. Translating it yields CASSDTIQGLDGYTF.

This rearrangement joins TRBV18 to TRBJ2-1, with 10 bases identical to TRBD2. CDR1 and CDR2 from the germline V gene are KGHSH and LQKENI. V lost 3 bases to trimming and J lost 8 bases; unmatched junction nucleotides: 10. The length of the CDR3 is 16 residues. The DNA for the CDR3 is TGTGCCAGCTCACCTTCGCAGCGGGGGGGCTCCGATGAGCAGTTCTTC. It yields the protein CASSPSQRGGSDEQFF.